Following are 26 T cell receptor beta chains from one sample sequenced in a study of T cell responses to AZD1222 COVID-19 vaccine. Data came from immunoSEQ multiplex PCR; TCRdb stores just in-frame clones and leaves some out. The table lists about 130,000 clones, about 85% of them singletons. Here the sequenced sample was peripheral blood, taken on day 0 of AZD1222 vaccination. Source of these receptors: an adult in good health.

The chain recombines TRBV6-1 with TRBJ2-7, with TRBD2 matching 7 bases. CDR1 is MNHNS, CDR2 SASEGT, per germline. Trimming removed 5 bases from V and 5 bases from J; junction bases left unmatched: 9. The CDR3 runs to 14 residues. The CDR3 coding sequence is TGTGCCAGCAGTCAGAGCGGGGTCCAAGACGAGCAGTACTTC. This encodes CASSQSGVQDEQYF.

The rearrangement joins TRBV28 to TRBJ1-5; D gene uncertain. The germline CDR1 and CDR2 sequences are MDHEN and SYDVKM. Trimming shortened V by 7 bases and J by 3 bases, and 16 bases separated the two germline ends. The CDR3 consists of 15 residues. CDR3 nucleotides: TGTGCCAGCATTGTAGGGCAGAACTACAATCAGCCCCAGCATTTT. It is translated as CASIVGQNYNQPQHF.

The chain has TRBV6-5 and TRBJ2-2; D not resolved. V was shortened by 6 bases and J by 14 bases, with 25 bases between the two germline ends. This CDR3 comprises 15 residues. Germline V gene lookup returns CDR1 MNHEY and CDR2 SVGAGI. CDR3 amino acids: CASSPVGLHRVALFF. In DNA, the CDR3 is TGTGCCAGCAGCCCCGTGGGGTTACACCGGGTTGCTCTGTTTTTT.

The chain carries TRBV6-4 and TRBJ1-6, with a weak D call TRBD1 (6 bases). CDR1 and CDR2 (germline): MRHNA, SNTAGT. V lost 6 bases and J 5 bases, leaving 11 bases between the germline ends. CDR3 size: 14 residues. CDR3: CASSPRGDNSPLHF. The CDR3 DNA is TGTGCCAGCAGCCCAAGGGGGGATAATTCACCCCTCCACTTT.

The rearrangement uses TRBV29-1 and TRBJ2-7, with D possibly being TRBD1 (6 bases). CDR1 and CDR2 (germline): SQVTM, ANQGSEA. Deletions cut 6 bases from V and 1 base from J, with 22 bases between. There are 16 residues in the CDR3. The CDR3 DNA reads TGCAGCGTCTCGCTAATAGGACAGAGAGTATCCTACGAGCAGTACTTC. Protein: CSVSLIGQRVSYEQYF.

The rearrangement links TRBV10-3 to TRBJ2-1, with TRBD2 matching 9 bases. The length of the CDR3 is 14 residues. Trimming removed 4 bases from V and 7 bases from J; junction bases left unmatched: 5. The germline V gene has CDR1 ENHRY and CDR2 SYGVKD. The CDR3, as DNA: TGTGCCATCAGTGGCGGGAGGGCTTATAATGAGCAGTTCTTC. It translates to CAISGGRAYNEQFF.

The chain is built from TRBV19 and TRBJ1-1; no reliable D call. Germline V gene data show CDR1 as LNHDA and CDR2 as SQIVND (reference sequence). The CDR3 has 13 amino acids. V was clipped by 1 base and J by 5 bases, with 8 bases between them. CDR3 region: CASSIGRGTEAFF. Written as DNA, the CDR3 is TGTGCCAGTAGTATAGGGCGCGGAACTGAAGCTTTCTTT.

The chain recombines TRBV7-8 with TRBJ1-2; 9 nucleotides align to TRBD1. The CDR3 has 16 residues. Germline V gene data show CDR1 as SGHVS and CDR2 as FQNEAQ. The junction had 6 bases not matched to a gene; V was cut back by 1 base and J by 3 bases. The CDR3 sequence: CASSLGGTGNDYGYTF. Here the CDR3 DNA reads TGTGCCAGCAGCTTAGGGGGGACAGGGAATGACTATGGCTACACCTTC.

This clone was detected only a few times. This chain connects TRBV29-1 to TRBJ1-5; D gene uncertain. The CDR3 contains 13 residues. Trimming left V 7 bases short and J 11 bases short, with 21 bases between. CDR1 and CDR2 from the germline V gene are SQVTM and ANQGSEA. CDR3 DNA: TGCAGCGGGACGGACGGAGCAAGTGGGACCCAGCATTTT. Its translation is CSGTDGASGTQHF.

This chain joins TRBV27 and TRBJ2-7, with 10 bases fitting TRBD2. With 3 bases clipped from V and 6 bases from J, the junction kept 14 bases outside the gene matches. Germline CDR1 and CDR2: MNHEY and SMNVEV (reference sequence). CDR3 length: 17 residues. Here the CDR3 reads CASSFNVGASGSPEQYF. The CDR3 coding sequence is TGTGCCAGCAGTTTTAACGTCGGGGCTAGCGGGAGCCCCGAGCAGTACTTC.

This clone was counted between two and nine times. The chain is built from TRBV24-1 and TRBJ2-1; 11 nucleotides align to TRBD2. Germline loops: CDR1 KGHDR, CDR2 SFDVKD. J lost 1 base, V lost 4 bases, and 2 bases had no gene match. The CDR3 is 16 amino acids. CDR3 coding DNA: TGTGCCACCAGTGACGTAGCGGGGGGGTCCTACAATGAGCAGTTCTTC. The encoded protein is CATSDVAGGSYNEQFF.

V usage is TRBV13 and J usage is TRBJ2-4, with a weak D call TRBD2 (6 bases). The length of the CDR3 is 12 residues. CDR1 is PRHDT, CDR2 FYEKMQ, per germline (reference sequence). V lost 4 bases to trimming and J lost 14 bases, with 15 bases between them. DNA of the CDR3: TGTGCCAGCAGCTCGTTTTCCGGGAGAGAGTACTTC. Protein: CASSSFSGREYF.

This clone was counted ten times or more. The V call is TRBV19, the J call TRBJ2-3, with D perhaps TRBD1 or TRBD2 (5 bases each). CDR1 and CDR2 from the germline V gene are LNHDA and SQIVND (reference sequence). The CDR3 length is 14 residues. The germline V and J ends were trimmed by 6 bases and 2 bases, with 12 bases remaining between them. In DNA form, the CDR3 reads TGTGCCAGTAGCCGAGGGGTGCACACAGATACGCAGTATTTT. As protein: CASSRGVHTDTQYF.

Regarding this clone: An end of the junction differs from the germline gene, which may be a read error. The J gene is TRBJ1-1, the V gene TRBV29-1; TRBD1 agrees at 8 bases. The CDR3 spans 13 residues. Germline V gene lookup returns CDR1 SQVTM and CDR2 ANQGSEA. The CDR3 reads CSAYLGQGTKAFF. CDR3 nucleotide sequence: TGCAGCGCTTATCTCGGACAGGGCACTAAAGCTTTCTTT.

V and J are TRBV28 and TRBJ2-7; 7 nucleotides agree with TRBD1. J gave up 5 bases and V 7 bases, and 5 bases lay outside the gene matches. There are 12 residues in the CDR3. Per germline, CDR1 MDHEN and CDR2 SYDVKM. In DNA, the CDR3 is TGTGCCAGCACCCGACAGGGCAACGAGCAGTACTTC. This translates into CASTRQGNEQYF.

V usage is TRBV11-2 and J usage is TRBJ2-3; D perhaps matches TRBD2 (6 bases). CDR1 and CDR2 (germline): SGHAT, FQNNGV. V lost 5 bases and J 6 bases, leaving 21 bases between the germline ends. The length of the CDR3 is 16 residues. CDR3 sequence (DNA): TGTGCCAGCAGCCCACGCCGGGACTCTTCCTGGGATACGCAGTATTTT. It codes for CASSPRRDSSWDTQYF.

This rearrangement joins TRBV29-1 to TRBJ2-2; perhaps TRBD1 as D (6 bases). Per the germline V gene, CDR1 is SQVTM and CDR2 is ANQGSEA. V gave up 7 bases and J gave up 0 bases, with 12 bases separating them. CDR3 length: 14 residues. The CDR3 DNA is TGCAGCGCTGGGCGGACAGCGAACACCGGGGAGCTGTTTTTT. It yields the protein CSAGRTANTGELFF.

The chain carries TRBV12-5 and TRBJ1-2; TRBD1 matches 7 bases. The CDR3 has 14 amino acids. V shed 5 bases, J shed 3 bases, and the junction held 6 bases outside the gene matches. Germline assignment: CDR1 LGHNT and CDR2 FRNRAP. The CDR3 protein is CASGIDRDYYGYTF. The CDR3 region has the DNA TGTGCTAGTGGTATCGACAGGGACTACTATGGCTACACCTTC.

DNA for the CDR3: TGTGCCAGCCGGGGGGGTTCCTCCTACGAGCAGTACTTC. As protein: CASRGGSSYEQYF. This sequence joins TRBV2 and TRBJ2-7; the match to TRBD2 covers 8 bases. This CDR3 region has 13 residues. V trimming: 8 bases; J trimming: 0 bases; junction bases outside the gene matches: 3. Germline assignment: CDR1 SNHLY and CDR2 FYNNEI.

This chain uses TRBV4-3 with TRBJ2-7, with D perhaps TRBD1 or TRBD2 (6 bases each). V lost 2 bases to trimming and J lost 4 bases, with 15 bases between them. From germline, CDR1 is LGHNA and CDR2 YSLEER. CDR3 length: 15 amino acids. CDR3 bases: TGCGCCAGCAGCCAATCTGGAGGGGGAGCGTACGAGCAGTACTTC. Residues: CASSQSGGGAYEQYF.

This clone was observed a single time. CDR3 bases: TGTGCCAGCAGCCCCTTCGCCGGCAGGGATAATGAAAAACTGTTTTTT. This sequence encodes CASSPFAGRDNEKLFF. V and J are TRBV3-1 (or the pseudogene TRBV3-2) and TRBJ1-4, with D perhaps matching TRBD1 (5 bases). Germline V gene data show CDR1 as LGHDT and CDR2 as YNNKEL (reference sequence). Trimming pared 4 bases from V and 4 bases from J, leaving 16 bases between. This CDR3 is built from 16 residues.

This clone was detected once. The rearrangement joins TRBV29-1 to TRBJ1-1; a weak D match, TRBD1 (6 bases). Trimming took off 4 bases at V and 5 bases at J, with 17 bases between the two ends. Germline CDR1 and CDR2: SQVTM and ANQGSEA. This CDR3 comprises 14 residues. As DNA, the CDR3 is TGCAGCGTTGTGGGGGCTCGGGGAGGTACTGAAGCTTTCTTT. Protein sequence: CSVVGARGGTEAFF.

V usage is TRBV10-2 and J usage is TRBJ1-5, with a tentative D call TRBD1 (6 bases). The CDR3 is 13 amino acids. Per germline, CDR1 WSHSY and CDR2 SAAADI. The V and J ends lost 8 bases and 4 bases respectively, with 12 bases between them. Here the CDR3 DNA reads TGCGCCAGCTGGAGGGGGGAAAATCAGCCCCAGCATTTT. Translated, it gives CASWRGENQPQHF.

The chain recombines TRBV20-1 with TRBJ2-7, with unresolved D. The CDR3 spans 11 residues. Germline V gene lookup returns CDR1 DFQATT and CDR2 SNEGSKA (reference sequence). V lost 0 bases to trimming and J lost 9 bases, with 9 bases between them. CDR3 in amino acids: CSARDQVGQYF. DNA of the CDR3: TGCAGTGCTAGAGATCAGGTTGGGCAGTACTTC.

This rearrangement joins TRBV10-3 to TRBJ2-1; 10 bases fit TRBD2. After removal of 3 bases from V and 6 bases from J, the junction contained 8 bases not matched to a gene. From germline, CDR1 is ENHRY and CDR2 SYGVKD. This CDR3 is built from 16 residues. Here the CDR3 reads CAISDLSGRAGNEQFF. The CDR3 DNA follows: TGTGCCATCAGTGACTTGAGCGGGAGGGCGGGCAATGAGCAGTTCTTC.

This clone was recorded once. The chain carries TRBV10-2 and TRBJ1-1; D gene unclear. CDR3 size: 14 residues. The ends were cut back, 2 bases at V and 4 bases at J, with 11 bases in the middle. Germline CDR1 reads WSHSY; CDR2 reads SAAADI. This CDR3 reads CASSEMGGGTEAFF. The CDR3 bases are TGCGCCAGCAGTGAGATGGGAGGAGGCACTGAAGCTTTCTTT.